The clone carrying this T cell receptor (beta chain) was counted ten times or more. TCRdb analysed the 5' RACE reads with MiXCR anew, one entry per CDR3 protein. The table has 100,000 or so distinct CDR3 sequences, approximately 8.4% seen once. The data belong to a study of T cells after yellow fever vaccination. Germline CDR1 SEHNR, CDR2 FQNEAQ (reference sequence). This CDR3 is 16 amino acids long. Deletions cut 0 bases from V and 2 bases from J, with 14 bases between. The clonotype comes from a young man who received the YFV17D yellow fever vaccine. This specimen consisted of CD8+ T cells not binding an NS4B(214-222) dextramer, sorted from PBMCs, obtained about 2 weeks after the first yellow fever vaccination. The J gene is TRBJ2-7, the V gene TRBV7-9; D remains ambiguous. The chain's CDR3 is CASSLARGKVAYEQYF. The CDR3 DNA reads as TGTGCCAGCAGCTTAGCGCGAGGTAAAGTAGCCTACGAGCAGTACTTC.